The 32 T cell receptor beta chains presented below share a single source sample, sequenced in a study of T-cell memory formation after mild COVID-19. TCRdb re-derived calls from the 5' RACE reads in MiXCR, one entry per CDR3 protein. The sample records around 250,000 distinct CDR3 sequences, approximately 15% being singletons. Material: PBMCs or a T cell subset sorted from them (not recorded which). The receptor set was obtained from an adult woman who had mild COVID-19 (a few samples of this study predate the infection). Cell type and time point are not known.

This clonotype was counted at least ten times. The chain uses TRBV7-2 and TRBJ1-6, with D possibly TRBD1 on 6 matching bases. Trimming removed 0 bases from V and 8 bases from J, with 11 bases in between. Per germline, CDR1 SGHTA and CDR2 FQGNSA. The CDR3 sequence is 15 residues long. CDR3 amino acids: CASSLAQGRYSPLHF. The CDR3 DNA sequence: TGTGCCAGCAGCTTAGCCCAGGGGCGGTATTCACCCCTCCACTTT.

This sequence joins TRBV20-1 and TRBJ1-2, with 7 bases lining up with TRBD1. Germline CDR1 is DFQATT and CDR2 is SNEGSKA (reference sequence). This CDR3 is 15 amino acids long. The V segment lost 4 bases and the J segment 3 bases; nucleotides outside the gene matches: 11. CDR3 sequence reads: CSATVGTALYYGYTF. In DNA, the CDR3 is TGCAGTGCTACCGTGGGGACAGCTTTATACTATGGCTACACCTTC.

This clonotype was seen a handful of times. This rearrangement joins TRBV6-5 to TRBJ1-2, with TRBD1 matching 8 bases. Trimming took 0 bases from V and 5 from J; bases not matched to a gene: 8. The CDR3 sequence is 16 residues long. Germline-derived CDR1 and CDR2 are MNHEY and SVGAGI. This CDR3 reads CASSYSSGGAFYGYTF. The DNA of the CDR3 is TGTGCCAGCAGTTACTCCTCAGGGGGCGCGTTTTATGGCTACACCTTC.

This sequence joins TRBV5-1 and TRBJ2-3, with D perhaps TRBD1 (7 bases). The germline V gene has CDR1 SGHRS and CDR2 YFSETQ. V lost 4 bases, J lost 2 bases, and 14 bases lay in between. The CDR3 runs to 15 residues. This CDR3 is CASSPGGRNTDTQYF. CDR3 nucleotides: TGCGCCAGCAGCCCAGGGGGGCGGAACACAGATACGCAGTATTTT. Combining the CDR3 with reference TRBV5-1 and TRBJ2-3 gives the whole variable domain KAGVTQTPRYLIKTRGQQVTLSCSPISGHRSVSWYQQTPGQGLQFLFEYFSETQRNKGNFPGRFSGRQFSNSRSEMNVSTLELGDSALYLCASSPGGRNTDTQYFGPGTRLTVL.

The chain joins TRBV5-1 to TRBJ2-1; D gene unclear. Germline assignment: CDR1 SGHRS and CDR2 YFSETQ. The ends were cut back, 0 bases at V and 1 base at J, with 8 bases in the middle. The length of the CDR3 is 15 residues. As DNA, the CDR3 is TGCGCCAGCAGCTTGGGGGCCGGGTCCTACAATGAGCAGTTCTTC. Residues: CASSLGAGSYNEQFF. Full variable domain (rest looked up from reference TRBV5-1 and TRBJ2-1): KAGVTQTPRYLIKTRGQQVTLSCSPISGHRSVSWYQQTPGQGLQFLFEYFSETQRNKGNFPGRFSGRQFSNSRSEMNVSTLELGDSALYLCASSLGAGSYNEQFFGPGTRLTVL.

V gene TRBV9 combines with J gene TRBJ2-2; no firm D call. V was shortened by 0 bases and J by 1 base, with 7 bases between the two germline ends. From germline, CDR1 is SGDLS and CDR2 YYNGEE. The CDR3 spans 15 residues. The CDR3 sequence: CASSVDRRNTGELFF. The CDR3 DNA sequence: TGTGCCAGCAGCGTAGACAGAAGGAACACCGGGGAGCTGTTTTTT. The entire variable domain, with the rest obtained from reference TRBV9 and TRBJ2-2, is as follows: DSGVTQTPKHLITATGQRVTLRCSPRSGDLSVYWYQQSLDQGLQFLIQYYNGEERAKGNILERFSAQQFPDLHSELNLSSLELGDSALYFCASSVDRRNTGELFFGEGSRLTVL.

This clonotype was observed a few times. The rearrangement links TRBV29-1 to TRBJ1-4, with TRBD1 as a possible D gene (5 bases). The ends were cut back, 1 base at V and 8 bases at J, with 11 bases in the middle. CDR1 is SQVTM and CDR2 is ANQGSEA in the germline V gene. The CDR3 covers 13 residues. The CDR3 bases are TGCAGCGTTGAAGCGGGGGAGAGGGAAAAACTGTTTTTT. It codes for CSVEAGEREKLFF.

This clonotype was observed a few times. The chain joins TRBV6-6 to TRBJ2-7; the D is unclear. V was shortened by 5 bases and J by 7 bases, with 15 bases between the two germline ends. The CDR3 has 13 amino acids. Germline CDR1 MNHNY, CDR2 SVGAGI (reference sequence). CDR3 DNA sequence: TGTGCCAGCAGTCCATCTTCAGCCGTGGAGCAGTACTTC. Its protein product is CASSPSSAVEQYF.

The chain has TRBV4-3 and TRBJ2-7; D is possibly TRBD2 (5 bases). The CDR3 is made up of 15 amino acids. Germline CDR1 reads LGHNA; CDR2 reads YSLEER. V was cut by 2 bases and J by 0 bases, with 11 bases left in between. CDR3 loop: CASSQSLRGSYEQYF. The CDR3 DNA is TGCGCCAGCAGCCAATCCCTCCGGGGCTCCTACGAGCAGTACTTC.

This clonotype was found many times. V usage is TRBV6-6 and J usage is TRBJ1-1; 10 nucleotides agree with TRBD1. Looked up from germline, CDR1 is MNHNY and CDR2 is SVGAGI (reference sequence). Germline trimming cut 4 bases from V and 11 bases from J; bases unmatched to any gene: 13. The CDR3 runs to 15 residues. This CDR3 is CASSSIGTGEAKAFF. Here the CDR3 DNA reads TGTGCCAGCAGTTCCATCGGGACAGGGGAGGCGAAGGCTTTCTTT.

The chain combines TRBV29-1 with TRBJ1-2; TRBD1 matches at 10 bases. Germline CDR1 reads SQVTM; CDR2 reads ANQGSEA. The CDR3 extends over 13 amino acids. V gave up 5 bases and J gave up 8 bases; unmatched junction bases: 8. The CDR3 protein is CSVTRTGGAGYTF. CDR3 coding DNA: TGCAGCGTTACCCGGACAGGGGGGGCCGGCTACACCTTC.

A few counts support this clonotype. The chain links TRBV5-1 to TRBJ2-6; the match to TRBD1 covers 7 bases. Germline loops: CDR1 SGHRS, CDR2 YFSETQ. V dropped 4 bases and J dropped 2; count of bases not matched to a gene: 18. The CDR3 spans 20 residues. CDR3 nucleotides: TGCGCCAGCAGCCGGGACAGTCCACTGCTAAGGGTCCCTGGGGCCAACGTCCTGACTTTC. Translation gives CASSRDSPLLRVPGANVLTF.

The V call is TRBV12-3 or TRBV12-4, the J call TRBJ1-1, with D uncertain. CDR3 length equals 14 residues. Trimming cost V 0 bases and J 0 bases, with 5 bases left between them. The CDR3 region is CASSLARMNTEAFF. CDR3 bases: TGTGCCAGCAGTTTAGCTAGGATGAACACTGAAGCTTTCTTT.

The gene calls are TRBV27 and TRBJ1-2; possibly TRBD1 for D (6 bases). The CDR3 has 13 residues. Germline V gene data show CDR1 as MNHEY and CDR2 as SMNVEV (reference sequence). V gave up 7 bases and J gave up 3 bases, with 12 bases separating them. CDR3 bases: TGTGCCAGCAAGTATTCAGGGGACTATGGCTACACCTTC. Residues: CASKYSGDYGYTF.

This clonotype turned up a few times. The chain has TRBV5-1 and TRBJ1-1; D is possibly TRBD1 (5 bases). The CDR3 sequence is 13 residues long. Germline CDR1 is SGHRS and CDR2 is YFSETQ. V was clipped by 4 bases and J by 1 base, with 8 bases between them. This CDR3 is CASSAGQNTEAFF. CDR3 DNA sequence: TGCGCCAGCAGCGCCGGACAGAACACTGAAGCTTTCTTT.

The DNA for the CDR3 is TGCGCCAGCAGAAGGGAGGGGGCCCCGAACACTGAAGCTTTCTTT. Protein product: CASRREGAPNTEAFF. The rearrangement joins TRBV5-1 to TRBJ1-1, with 7 bases aligning to TRBD1. Trimming took 5 bases from V and 1 from J; bases not matched to a gene: 8. Germline V gene lookup returns CDR1 SGHRS and CDR2 YFSETQ. The CDR3 extends over 15 amino acids.

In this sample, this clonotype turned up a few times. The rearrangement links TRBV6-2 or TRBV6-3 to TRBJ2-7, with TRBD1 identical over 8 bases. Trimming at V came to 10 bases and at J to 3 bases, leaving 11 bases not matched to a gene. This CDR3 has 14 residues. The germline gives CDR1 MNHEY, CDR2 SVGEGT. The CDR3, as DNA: TGTGCCACCGCAGGGCTGGACAGGGTCTACGAGCAGTACTTC. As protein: CATAGLDRVYEQYF.

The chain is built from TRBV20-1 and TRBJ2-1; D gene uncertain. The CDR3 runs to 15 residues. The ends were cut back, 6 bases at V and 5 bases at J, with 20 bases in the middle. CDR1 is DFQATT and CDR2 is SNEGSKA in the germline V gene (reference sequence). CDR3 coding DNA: TGCAGTGCAACCTTCGACCGACTCCTAAACAATGAGCAGTTCTTC. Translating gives CSATFDRLLNNEQFF.

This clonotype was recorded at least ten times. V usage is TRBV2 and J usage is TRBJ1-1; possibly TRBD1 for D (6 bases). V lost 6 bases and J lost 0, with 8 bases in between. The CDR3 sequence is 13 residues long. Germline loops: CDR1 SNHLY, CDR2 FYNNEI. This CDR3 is CASRTGLNTEAFF. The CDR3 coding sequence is TGTGCCAGCAGGACAGGCTTGAACACTGAAGCTTTCTTT. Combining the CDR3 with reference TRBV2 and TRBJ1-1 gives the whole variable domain EPEVTQTPSHQVTQMGQEVILRCVPISNHLYFYWYRQILGQKVEFLVSFYNNEISEKSEIFDDQFSVERPDGSNFTLKIRSTKLEDSAMYFCASRTGLNTEAFFGQGTRLTVV.

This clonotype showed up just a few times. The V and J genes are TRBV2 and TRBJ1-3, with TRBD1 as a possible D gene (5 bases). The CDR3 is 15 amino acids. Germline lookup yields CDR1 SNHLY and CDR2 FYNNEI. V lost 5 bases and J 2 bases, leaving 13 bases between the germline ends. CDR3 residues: CASSTPGTAGNTIYF. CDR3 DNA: TGTGCCAGCAGTACCCCAGGGACGGCTGGAAACACCATATATTTT.

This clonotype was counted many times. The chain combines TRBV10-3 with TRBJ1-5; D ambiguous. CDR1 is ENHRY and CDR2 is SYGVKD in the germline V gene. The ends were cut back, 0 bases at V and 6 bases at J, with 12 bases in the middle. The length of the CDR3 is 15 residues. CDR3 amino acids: CAISESPPASQPQHF. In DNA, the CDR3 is TGTGCCATCAGTGAGTCCCCCCCAGCTAGTCAGCCCCAGCATTTT.

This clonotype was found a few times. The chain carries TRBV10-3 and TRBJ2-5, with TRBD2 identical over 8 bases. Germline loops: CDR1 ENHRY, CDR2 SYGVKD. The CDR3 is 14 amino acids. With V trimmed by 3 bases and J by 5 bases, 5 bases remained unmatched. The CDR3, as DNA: TGTGCCATCAGTGAAGCGGGGGAATTGGAGACCCAGTACTTC. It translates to CAISEAGELETQYF.

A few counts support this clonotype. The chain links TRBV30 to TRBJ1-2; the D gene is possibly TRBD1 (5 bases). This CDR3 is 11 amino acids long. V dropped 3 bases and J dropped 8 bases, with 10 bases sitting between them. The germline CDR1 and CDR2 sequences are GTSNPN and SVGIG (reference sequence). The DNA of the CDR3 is TGTGCCTGGAGGCCAGGGTCCGGCTACACCTTC. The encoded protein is CAWRPGSGYTF.

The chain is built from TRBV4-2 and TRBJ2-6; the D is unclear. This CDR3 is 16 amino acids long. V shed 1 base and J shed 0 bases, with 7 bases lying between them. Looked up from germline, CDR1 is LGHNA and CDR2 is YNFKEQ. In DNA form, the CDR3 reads TGTGCCAGCAGCCAAGCGGCGAACTCTGGGGCCAACGTCCTGACTTTC. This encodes CASSQAANSGANVLTF.

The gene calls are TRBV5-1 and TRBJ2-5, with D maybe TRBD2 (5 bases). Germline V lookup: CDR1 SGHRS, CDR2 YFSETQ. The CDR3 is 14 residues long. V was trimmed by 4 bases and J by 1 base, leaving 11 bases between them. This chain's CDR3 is CASSGGRPQETQYF. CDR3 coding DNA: TGCGCCAGCAGCGGAGGACGGCCCCAAGAGACCCAGTACTTC.

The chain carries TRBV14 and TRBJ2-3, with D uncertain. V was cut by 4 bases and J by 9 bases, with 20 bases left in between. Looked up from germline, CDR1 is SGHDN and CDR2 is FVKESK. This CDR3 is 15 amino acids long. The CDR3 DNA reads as TGTGCCAGCAGCCTCACAGCAACCCCTCTTGTGACGCAGTATTTT. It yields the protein CASSLTATPLVTQYF.

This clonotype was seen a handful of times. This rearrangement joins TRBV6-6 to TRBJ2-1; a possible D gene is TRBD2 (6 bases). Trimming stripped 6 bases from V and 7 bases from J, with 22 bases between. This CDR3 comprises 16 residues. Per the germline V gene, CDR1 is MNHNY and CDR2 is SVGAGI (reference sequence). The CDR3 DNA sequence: TGTGCCAGCAGCTCACCCGGCGGGGCGCGTTGGAATGAGCAGTTCTTC. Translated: CASSSPGGARWNEQFF.

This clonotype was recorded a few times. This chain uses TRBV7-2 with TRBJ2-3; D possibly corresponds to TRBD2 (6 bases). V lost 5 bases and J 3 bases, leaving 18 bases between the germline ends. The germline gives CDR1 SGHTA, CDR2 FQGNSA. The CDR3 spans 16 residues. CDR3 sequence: CASSPGGRYGTDTQYF. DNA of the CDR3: TGTGCCAGCAGCCCTGGGGGGAGGTATGGGACAGATACGCAGTATTTT. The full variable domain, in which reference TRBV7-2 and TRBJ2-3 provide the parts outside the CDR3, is GAGVSQSPSNKVTEKGKDVELRCDPISGHTALYWYRQSLGQGLEFLIYFQGNSAPDKSGLPSDRFSAERTGGSVSTLTIQRTQQEDSAVYLCASSPGGRYGTDTQYFGPGTRLTVL.

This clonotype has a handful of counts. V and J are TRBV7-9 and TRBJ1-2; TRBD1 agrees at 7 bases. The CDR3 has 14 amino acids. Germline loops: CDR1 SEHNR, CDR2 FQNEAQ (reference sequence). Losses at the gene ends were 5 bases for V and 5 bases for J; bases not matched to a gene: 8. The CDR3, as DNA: TGTGCCAGCAGCCCCCGGGACAGATTTTATGGCTACACCTTC. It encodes CASSPRDRFYGYTF.

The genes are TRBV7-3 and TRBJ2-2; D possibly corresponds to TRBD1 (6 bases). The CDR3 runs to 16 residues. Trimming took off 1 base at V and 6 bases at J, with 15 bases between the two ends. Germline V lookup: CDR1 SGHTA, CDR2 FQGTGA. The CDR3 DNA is TGTGCCAGCAGCTTAATTCCCCTGGACAGTCCCGGGGAGCTGTTTTTT. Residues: CASSLIPLDSPGELFF.

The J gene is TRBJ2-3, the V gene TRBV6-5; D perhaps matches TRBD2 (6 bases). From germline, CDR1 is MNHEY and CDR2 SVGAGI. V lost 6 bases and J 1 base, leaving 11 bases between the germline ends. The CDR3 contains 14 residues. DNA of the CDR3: TGTGCCAGCAGGAAGGGAGGCCGCACAGATACGCAGTATTTT. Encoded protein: CASRKGGRTDTQYF.

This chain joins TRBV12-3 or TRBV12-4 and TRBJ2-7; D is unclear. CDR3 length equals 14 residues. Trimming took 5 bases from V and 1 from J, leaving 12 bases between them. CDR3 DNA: TGTGCCAGCAGTAGGTTCCCTTCATCCTACGAGCAGTACTTC. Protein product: CASSRFPSSYEQYF.